Listed here are 25 T cell receptor beta chains from one sample, sequenced in a study of identical twins. TCRdb recomputed calls from the 5' RACE reads with MiXCR, one row per CDR3 protein. The sample consists of 600,000 to 800,000 distinct CDR3 sequences, 21% of them appearing once. This sample also belongs to another study, concerning T cells expressing NK-cell markers.

The sequenced sample consisted of PBMCs. The receptors here all came from a woman aged 18 to 35 in good health.

The rearrangement joins TRBV7-2 to TRBJ2-1; no definite D call. The CDR3 is 14 amino acids. The germline V gene has CDR1 SGHTA and CDR2 FQGNSA. V was trimmed by 4 bases and J by 7 bases, leaving 14 bases between them. The CDR3 DNA sequence: TGTGCCAGCAGCTCTCCAAACCGTAGGAATGAGCAGTTCTTC. Protein sequence: CASSSPNRRNEQFF.

V usage is TRBV24-1 and J usage is TRBJ2-3, with a possible D match to TRBD2 (6 bases). The CDR3 loop spans 12 amino acids. V lost 10 bases and J lost 3, with 10 bases in between. Germline loops: CDR1 KGHDR, CDR2 SFDVKD. CDR3 residues: CATAGQTDTQYF. CDR3 bases: TGTGCCACGGCGGGGCAAACAGATACGCAGTATTTT.

This clonotype was recorded many times. The chain joins TRBV12-3 or TRBV12-4 to TRBJ1-6; no clear D gene. V lost 6 bases, J lost 9 bases, and 15 bases lay in between. The length of the CDR3 is 14 residues. The CDR3 spells CASRVDQGGSPLHF. The CDR3, as DNA: TGTGCCAGCAGGGTCGACCAAGGAGGTTCACCCCTCCACTTT.

This clonotype showed up just a few times. This rearrangement joins TRBV5-4 to TRBJ2-3, with 9 bases matching TRBD2. The J segment lost 4 bases and the V segment lost 0 bases, leaving 6 bases of the junction unmatched. The germline V gene encodes CDR1 SGHNT and CDR2 YYREEE (reference sequence). The CDR3 has 16 amino acids. CDR3 region: CASSLALAGTADTQYF. The CDR3 DNA is TGTGCCAGCAGCTTGGCTCTAGCGGGAACGGCAGATACGCAGTATTTT.

This clonotype was recorded only once. The chain employs TRBV6-2 or TRBV6-3 and TRBJ2-1; D may be TRBD2 (5 bases). Deletions cut 3 bases from V and 4 bases from J, with 25 bases between. This CDR3 spans 19 amino acids. CDR1 is MNHEY and CDR2 is SVGEGT in the germline V gene. In DNA form, the CDR3 reads TGTGCCAGCAGTTATCCGGCGAGCGGACCCGTTACTATATACAATGAGCAGTTCTTC. Translation: CASSYPASGPVTIYNEQFF.

The V and J genes are TRBV6-1 and TRBJ1-1; D is undetermined. V lost 1 base and J 0 bases, leaving 9 bases between the germline ends. The CDR3 loop spans 15 amino acids. Germline-derived CDR1 and CDR2 are MNHNS and SASEGT. CDR3 nucleotide sequence: TGTGCCAGCAGTGAAGGTGTGGGGATGAACACTGAAGCTTTCTTT. Its protein is CASSEGVGMNTEAFF.

The chain carries TRBV25-1 and TRBJ2-7; tentative D call: TRBD1 (5 bases). The CDR3 runs to 12 residues. CDR1 and CDR2 from the germline V gene are MGHDK and SYGVNS. V dropped 7 bases and J dropped 4 bases, with 11 bases sitting between them. The CDR3 loop reads CASTKKGYEQYF. CDR3 nucleotide sequence: TGTGCCAGCACCAAAAAGGGGTACGAGCAGTACTTC.

This clonotype was counted only a few times. The chain links TRBV6-5 to TRBJ2-4; tentatively, D is TRBD1 (6 bases). The CDR3 is 15 residues long. With 2 bases removed from V and 4 bases from J, the gap between germline ends came to 12 bases. Germline CDR1 reads MNHEY; CDR2 reads SVGAGI. The CDR3 sequence: CASSYALGQKNIQYF. Written as DNA, the CDR3 is TGTGCCAGCAGTTACGCCCTTGGACAGAAAAACATTCAGTACTTC.

The genes are TRBV7-2 and TRBJ2-1; TRBD2 might be the D (6 bases). Trimming stripped 2 bases from V and 0 bases from J, with 14 bases between. Looked up from germline, CDR1 is SGHTA and CDR2 is FQGNSA. This CDR3 is 17 amino acids long. In DNA form, the CDR3 reads TGTGCCAGCAGCTTATCTTTCGGGAGACCCTCCTACAATGAGCAGTTCTTC. Protein sequence: CASSLSFGRPSYNEQFF. Filled out from reference TRBV7-2 and TRBJ2-1, the complete variable domain reads GAGVSQSPSNKVTEKGKDVELRCDPISGHTALYWYRQSLGQGLEFLIYFQGNSAPDKSGLPSDRFSAERTGGSVSTLTIQRTQQEDSAVYLCASSLSFGRPSYNEQFFGPGTRLTVL.

The rearrangement links TRBV6-2 or TRBV6-3 to TRBJ2-3; 7 bases align to TRBD2. Germline V gives CDR1 MNHEY, CDR2 SVGEGT. CDR3 length: 16 amino acids. J lost 3 bases, V lost 2 bases, and 8 bases had no gene match. The CDR3 region is CASSYPHAGVTDTQYF. DNA for the CDR3: TGTGCCAGCAGTTACCCTCACGCGGGAGTAACAGATACGCAGTATTTT.

The CDR3 nucleotides read TGTGCCAGCAGCTTAGTAGACGTTTTCCCAGATACGCAGTATTTT. It codes for CASSLVDVFPDTQYF. V is TRBV7-9 and J is TRBJ2-3; D uncertain. CDR3 size: 15 residues. Germline values: CDR1 SEHNR, CDR2 FQNEAQ (reference sequence). V shed 1 base and J shed 4 bases, with 12 bases lying between them.

The J gene is TRBJ2-1, the V gene TRBV12-3 or TRBV12-4; 16 nucleotides match TRBD2. Trimming at V came to 3 bases and at J to 10 bases, leaving 9 bases not matched to a gene. The CDR3 loop spans 17 amino acids. CDR3 sequence reads: CASSFGTSGRAMREQFF. CDR3 nucleotides: TGTGCCAGCAGTTTCGGGACTAGCGGGAGGGCCATGCGGGAGCAGTTCTTC.

This clonotype occurred many times. V gene TRBV5-1 combines with J gene TRBJ2-1, with TRBD1 as a possible D gene (6 bases). Germline V lookup: CDR1 SGHRS, CDR2 YFSETQ. V gave up 4 bases and J gave up 1 base, with 9 bases separating them. This CDR3 comprises 14 residues. This chain's CDR3 is CASSVGQSYNEQFF. The CDR3 nucleotides read TGCGCCAGCAGCGTGGGACAATCCTACAATGAGCAGTTCTTC.

This clonotype was seen more than once but under ten times. The V and J genes are TRBV20-1 and TRBJ2-1, with D possibly matching TRBD2 (6 bases). Germline V gene data show CDR1 as DFQATT and CDR2 as SNEGSKA (reference sequence). V lost 2 bases to trimming and J lost 12 bases, with 17 bases between them. The CDR3 length is 13 residues. This CDR3 reads CSARKGSLEGQFF. CDR3 in DNA: TGCAGTGCTAGAAAAGGATCCTTGGAGGGGCAGTTCTTC.

In DNA form, the CDR3 reads TGTGCCAGCAGCGTATTTGGCATTAACACCGGGGAGCTGTTTTTT. Translating gives CASSVFGINTGELFF. The chain combines TRBV9 with TRBJ2-2; D is uncertain. Trimming stripped 1 base from V and 2 bases from J, with 9 bases between. The CDR3 is 15 residues long. Germline assignment: CDR1 SGDLS and CDR2 YYNGEE.

The V call is TRBV5-1, the J call TRBJ2-5; TRBD1 aligns across 8 bases. Looked up from germline, CDR1 is SGHRS and CDR2 is YFSETQ. The CDR3 spans 13 residues. Trimming took 3 bases from V and 5 from J; bases not matched to a gene: 3. CDR3 nucleotide sequence: TGCGCCAGCAGCTCGACAGGGGAGGAGACCCAGTACTTC. As protein: CASSSTGEETQYF.

This clonotype was detected a few times. The V and J genes are TRBV5-1 and TRBJ1-1; D uncertain. Looked up from germline, CDR1 is SGHRS and CDR2 is YFSETQ. The CDR3 spans 13 residues. The V end lost 2 bases, the J end lost 4 bases, and 9 bases lay between the germline ends. In nucleotides, the CDR3 is TGCGCCAGCAGCTTCCAGGTTGGCACTGAAGCTTTCTTT. Its protein is CASSFQVGTEAFF.

The J gene is TRBJ2-1, the V gene TRBV7-2; 7 nucleotides align to TRBD2. The CDR3 covers 13 residues. Germline loops: CDR1 SGHTA, CDR2 FQGNSA. The V gene end was trimmed by 7 bases and the J gene end by 6 bases; junction bases not matched to a gene: 6. The CDR3, as DNA: TGTGCCAGCATGAGCGGGGCCCTCAATGAGCAGTTCTTC. Amino acids: CASMSGALNEQFF.

CDR3 loop: CASSSGPSGSDEQYF. In DNA form, the CDR3 reads TGTGCCAGCAGTTCCGGCCCTAGCGGGAGCGACGAGCAGTACTTC. V gene TRBV28 combines with J gene TRBJ2-7; 10 positions agree with TRBD2. Per germline, CDR1 MDHEN and CDR2 SYDVKM. V shed 4 bases and J 5 bases; nucleotides not matched to a gene: 8. The CDR3 length is 15 residues.

A remark on this clonotype: The DNA is left out, because the CDR3 cannot be placed on it with certainty; the CDR3 is given as TCRdb lists it. The chain is built from TRBV12-3 or TRBV12-4 and TRBJ2-2; whether TRBD1, the table's D call, matches the DNA was not checked. A total of 15 residues make up the CDR3, ends included. The CDR3 loop is CASSFWRRGTGELFF.

The chain is built from TRBV7-3 and TRBJ2-1; D unclear. V gave up 1 base and J gave up 2 bases, with 9 bases separating them. Germline V gene sequence: CDR1 SGHTA, CDR2 FQGTGA. The CDR3 consists of 15 residues. CDR3 sequence: CASSLMAGTYNEQFF. The CDR3 nucleotides are TGTGCCAGCAGCTTAATGGCCGGAACCTACAATGAGCAGTTCTTC.

In this sample, this clonotype turned up a few times. V gene TRBV29-1 combines with J gene TRBJ2-7; D is perhaps TRBD1 (7 bases). The CDR3 length is 13 residues. V was trimmed by 4 bases and J by 3 bases, leaving 13 bases between them. CDR1 and CDR2 (germline): SQVTM, ANQGSEA. In DNA, the CDR3 is TGCAGCGTTGGAAGACAGGGAGGCTACGAGCAGTACTTC. Protein sequence: CSVGRQGGYEQYF.

This clonotype was counted ten times or more. J is TRBJ2-4 and V is TRBV20-1; 7 positions match TRBD2. V shed 3 bases and J 1 base; nucleotides not matched to a gene: 6. The CDR3 is 15 residues long. Germline CDR1 reads DFQATT; CDR2 reads SNEGSKA (reference sequence). DNA for the CDR3: TGCAGTGCTAGGGGAGGGAGGCAGGCCAAAAACATTCAGTACTTC. This gives the protein CSARGGRQAKNIQYF.

The chain employs TRBV20-1 and TRBJ2-2; TRBD1 matches 7 bases. Germline V gives CDR1 DFQATT, CDR2 SNEGSKA (reference sequence). V shed 1 base and J 6 bases; nucleotides not matched to a gene: 8. The CDR3 is made up of 15 amino acids. The CDR3 DNA reads TGCAGTGCTAGAGGTGCTGCCGGGACAGCCGGGGAGCTGTTTTTT. Encoded protein: CSARGAAGTAGELFF.

This clonotype has just a few counts. CDR3: CASSLVSEQETQYF. For the CDR3, the DNA is TGCGCCAGCAGCTTGGTTTCAGAGCAAGAGACCCAGTACTTC. This chain links TRBV5-1 with TRBJ2-5; D not certain. Trimming shortened V by 0 bases and J by 2 bases, and 8 bases separated the two germline ends. This CDR3 is built from 14 residues. Per germline, CDR1 SGHRS and CDR2 YFSETQ.